A selection of T cell receptor beta chains follows, all from one sample in a study of shared clonotypes between healthy human individuals. TCRdb keeps only in-frame clones here, not all; method: immunoSEQ multiplex PCR. The table includes about 700,000 clones, around 92% detected once. Sequenced input: naive CD8+ T cells sorted from blood. These receptors originate from a man aged 25-45 years in good health. The CDR3 runs from the conserved cysteine through the conserved F or W. The order of the fields is clone size, J gene, V gene, D gene, CDR3 DNA, CDR3 protein. The D gene is left open where the match is weak. Size is omitted from some rows. Given values are once, few, many or a class for expanded clones.

-,TRBJ1-1,TRBV19,-,TGTGCCAGTATAGGCAGCACCGTTTGGACTGAAGCTTTCTTT,CASIGSTVWTEAFF
-,TRBJ2-2,TRBV5-4,TRBD2,TGTGCCAGCAGCTTCGGGGAGGGAGTCGGGGAGCTGTTTTTT,CASSFGEGVGELFF
-,TRBJ2-7,TRBV29-1,TRBD2,TGCAGCGTTGAAGAAGGGAGGGCCTACGAGCAGTACTTC,CSVEEGRAYEQYF
-,TRBJ1-2,TRBV27,-,TGTGCCAGCAGTTTATACCCTAAGGACCTCATTGGGGGCTACACCTTC,CASSLYPKDLIGGYTF
once,TRBJ1-1,TRBV7-9,TRBD1,TGTGCCAGCAGCTTCGGACAGGGATCCCCGGGAGCTTTCTTT,CASSFGQGSPGAFF
-,TRBJ2-5,TRBV2,-,TGTGCCAGCGGTGGGATCCAAGAGACCCAGTACTTC,CASGGIQETQYF
once,TRBJ2-7,TRBV28,TRBD2,TGTGCCAGCAGCGAAGGACTAGCGGGGCAGCGTACCTACGAGCAGTACTTC,CASSEGLAGQRTYEQYF
once,TRBJ2-3,TRBV5-4,-,TGTGCCAGCAGCCCGGAGAGCGGGTCTAGCACAGATACGCAGTATTTT,CASSPESGSSTDTQYF
-,TRBJ2-1,TRBV5-5,TRBD1,TGTGCCAGCAGCCGGACAGGGGGGAATGAGCAGTTCTTC,CASSRTGGNEQFF
-,TRBJ2-7,TRBV28,-,TGTGCCAGCAGTTTGGAGGAGCGAAACTACGAGCAGTACTTC,CASSLEERNYEQYF
-,TRBJ2-1,TRBV5-4,-,TGTGCCAGCAGCTTGAGCAGTGAGCAGTTCTTC,CASSLSSEQFF
-,TRBJ2-5,TRBV18,TRBD1,TGTGCCAGCTCACCCCAGGGACAGGGTAAAGAGACCCAGTACTTC,CASSPQGQGKETQYF
many,TRBJ2-5,TRBV14,-,TGTGCCAGCAGCCAGACCAGCGTTACCGGACTGACTAGGGAAGAGACCCAGTACTTC,CASSQTSVTGLTREETQYF
-,TRBJ2-1,TRBV2,TRBD2,TGTGCCAGCAGTGAGCTTGCGGGAGACCCCTACAATGAGCAGTTCTTC,CASSELAGDPYNEQFF
-,TRBJ2-1,TRBV7-1,TRBD2,TGTGCCAGCAGTCCACCGGACGCGGGAGCTAATGAGCAGTTCTTC,CASSPPDAGANEQFF
once,TRBJ2-7,TRBV5-8,-,TGTGCCAGCAGAAGTGGGGGGGCAGAGCAGTACTTC,CASRSGGAEQYF
-,TRBJ2-7,TRBV14,-,TGTGCCAGCAGCCGATCCGGGGTCCAACTTTCCTACGAGCAGTACTTC,CASSRSGVQLSYEQYF
-,TRBJ1-5,TRBV6-5,-,TGTGCCAGCAGTTTATTATTCGGGTCTCGACAGCCCCAGCATTTT,CASSLLFGSRQPQHF